These 15 T cell receptor beta chains were sequenced from one sample in a study of blood T cell repertoires in COVID-19. Assay used: immunoSEQ multiplex PCR; TCRdb lists only in-frame clones, some missing. The data contain roughly 46,000 clones, over 75% of them singletons. Sequencing was carried out using peripheral blood. Every receptor here comes from a human donor in a cohort sampled during active COVID-19. The donor label of this sample is uncertain.

J is TRBJ2-7 and V is TRBV9, with TRBD2 identical over 10 bases. This CDR3 is 15 amino acids long. CDR1 SGDLS and CDR2 YYNGEE come from the germline V gene. After removal of 4 bases from V and 3 bases from J, the junction contained 7 bases not matched to a gene. Here the CDR3 DNA reads TGTGCCAGCAGCCCCTCTAGCGGGGGCCACTACGAGCAGTACTTC. The encoded protein is CASSPSSGGHYEQYF.

The chain carries TRBV7-9 and TRBJ1-2; D remains ambiguous. Germline V gene sequence: CDR1 SEHNR, CDR2 FQNEAQ (reference sequence). Trimming took 5 bases from V and 0 from J, leaving 7 bases between them. The CDR3 runs to 13 residues. CDR3 residues: CASSGTANYGYTF. The CDR3 DNA is TGTGCCAGCAGCGGAACAGCTAACTATGGCTACACCTTC. Full variable domain (outside the CDR3, taken from reference TRBV7-9 and TRBJ1-2): DTGVSQNPRHKITKRGQNVTFRCDPISEHNRLYWYRQTLGQGPEFLTYFQNEAQLEKSRLLSDRFSAERPKGSFSTLEIQRTEQGDSAMYLCASSGTANYGYTFGSGTRLTVV.

The chain couples TRBV7-2 to TRBJ2-6; TRBD1 agrees at 8 bases. Per the germline V gene, CDR1 is SGHTA and CDR2 is FQGNSA. V was pared by 1 base and J by 2 bases, with 7 bases of the junction left unmatched. This CDR3 comprises 18 residues. CDR3 DNA sequence: TGTGCCAGCAGCTTAGAAACGCCCAGGGGGCCTGGGGCCAACGTCCTGACTTTC. Translation: CASSLETPRGPGANVLTF.

Concerning this clone: Mismatch with germline at one junction end may stem from a read error. The chain employs TRBV28 and TRBJ2-1; 9 bases match TRBD2. The germline gives CDR1 MDHEN, CDR2 SYDVKM. This CDR3 has 16 amino acids. Here the CDR3 reads CASSPGGAGGPSLNLF. Written as DNA, the CDR3 is TGTGCCAGCAGTCCCGGTGGGGCGGGGGGGCCCAGTTTGAACCTCTTC.

The V call is TRBV6-5, the J call TRBJ2-3; unclear D gene. Trimming shortened V by 7 bases and J by 1 base, and 3 bases separated the two germline ends. Per the germline V gene, CDR1 is MNHEY and CDR2 is SVGAGI. The CDR3 is 11 residues long. The CDR3 DNA sequence: TGTGCCAGCACCGGCACAGATACGCAGTATTTT. Its protein product is CASTGTDTQYF.

The chain combines TRBV19 with TRBJ2-5, with D perhaps TRBD2 (7 bases). The CDR3 consists of 14 residues. Germline V gene sequence: CDR1 LNHDA, CDR2 SQIVND (reference sequence). V lost 3 bases and J 5 bases, leaving 13 bases between the germline ends. CDR3 in amino acids: CASSMGGAWETQYF. CDR3 bases: TGTGCCAGTAGTATGGGGGGGGCCTGGGAGACCCAGTACTTC.

The chain combines TRBV11-3 with TRBJ2-3, with D unclear. Per the germline V gene, CDR1 is SGHNT and CDR2 is YENEEA. CDR3 length equals 13 residues. Trimming left V 5 bases short and J 7 bases short, with 13 bases between. CDR3 protein: CASSPAEQHTQYF. As DNA, the CDR3 is TGTGCCAGCAGCCCCGCGGAGCAGCATACGCAGTATTTT.

The chain's CDR3 is CASSSRGGMVETQYF. The CDR3 DNA sequence: TGTGCCAGCAGCTCACGGGGGGGCATGGTAGAGACCCAGTACTTC. This chain links TRBV7-6 with TRBJ2-5, with 8 bases aligning to TRBD2. The CDR3 spans 15 residues. CDR1 and CDR2 from the germline V gene are SGHVS and FNYEAQ. Trimming cost V 4 bases and J 4 bases; bases outside gene matches: 8.

This chain joins TRBV27 and TRBJ2-7; possibly TRBD1 for D (6 bases). Germline lookup yields CDR1 MNHEY and CDR2 SMNVEV (reference sequence). Between the trimmed V and J ends, which lost 3 bases and 5 bases, there was a span of 8 bases. The CDR3 runs to 12 residues. In nucleotides, the CDR3 is TGTGCCAGCAGTTTTCAGGGGCACGAGCAGTACTTC. It codes for CASSFQGHEQYF.

The V gene is TRBV12-5, the J gene TRBJ2-1; 9 nucleotides match TRBD1. CDR3 size: 13 residues. Germline assignment: CDR1 LGHNT and CDR2 FRNRAP. With 9 bases clipped from V and 5 bases from J, the junction kept 5 bases outside the gene matches. CDR3 bases: TGTGCTAGCCGGGACAGGGTCCACAATGAGCAGTTCTTC. It specifies CASRDRVHNEQFF. Drawing the rest from reference TRBV12-5 and TRBJ2-1, the complete variable domain is DARVTQTPRHKVTEMGQEVTMRCQPILGHNTVFWYRQTMMQGLELLAYFRNRAPLDDSGMPKDRFSAEMPDATLATLKIQPSEPRDSAVYFCASRDRVHNEQFFGPGTRLTVL.

The chain employs TRBV7-9 and TRBJ1-1, with D possibly TRBD1 on 6 matching bases. Germline V gives CDR1 SEHNR, CDR2 FQNEAQ (reference sequence). This CDR3 region has 19 residues. V dropped 5 bases and J dropped 4 bases, with 29 bases sitting between them. The CDR3 region is CASSPLGRGGPRFGTEAFF. CDR3 DNA: TGTGCCAGCAGCCCCCTAGGTCGCGGGGGCCCGAGGTTTGGCACTGAAGCTTTCTTT. Full variable domain (outside the CDR3, taken from reference TRBV7-9 and TRBJ1-1): DTGVSQNPRHKITKRGQNVTFRCDPISEHNRLYWYRQTLGQGPEFLTYFQNEAQLEKSRLLSDRFSAERPKGSFSTLEIQRTEQGDSAMYLCASSPLGRGGPRFGTEAFFGQGTRLTVV.

CDR3 DNA: TGCGCCAGCAGCCCCGGCCAGGTCTCCGGGGCCAACGTCCTGACTTTC. Protein product: CASSPGQVSGANVLTF. The rearrangement uses TRBV4-1 and TRBJ2-6; no reliable D call. Germline V CDR1 and CDR2: MGHRA, YSYEKL. Trimming left V 4 bases short and J 4 bases short, with 14 bases between. This CDR3 spans 16 amino acids.

The rearrangement links TRBV27 to TRBJ2-7; D possibly corresponds to TRBD2 (6 bases). Germline V gene sequence: CDR1 MNHEY, CDR2 SMNVEV (reference sequence). The V end was cut by 5 bases, the J end by 3 bases, with 11 bases between. This CDR3 is 13 amino acids long. CDR3 coding DNA: TGTGCCAGCAGTATCGGGGGATTCTACGAGCAGTACTTC. Translated: CASSIGGFYEQYF.

The gene calls are TRBV19 and TRBJ2-5; 10 positions agree with TRBD2. The CDR3 has 16 residues. J lost 0 bases, V lost 5 bases, and 6 bases had no gene match. Germline loops: CDR1 LNHDA, CDR2 SQIVND (reference sequence). This CDR3 reads CASSPLTSGHQETQYF. Here the CDR3 DNA reads TGTGCCAGTAGTCCCTTGACTAGCGGGCACCAAGAGACCCAGTACTTC.

The V gene is TRBV7-2, the J gene TRBJ2-1, with 8 bases matching TRBD1. J gave up 7 bases and V 7 bases, and 12 bases lay outside the gene matches. Germline CDR1 reads SGHTA; CDR2 reads FQGNSA. The CDR3 covers 15 residues. This CDR3 is CASTYNRTGPNEQFF. CDR3 bases: TGTGCCAGCACCTATAATAGGACAGGGCCAAATGAGCAGTTCTTC.